Each of the 8 T cell receptor beta chains below was sequenced from the same sample in a study of blood T cell repertoires in COVID-19 (dated by TCRdb to the early 2020s). Library preparation was by the immunoSEQ multiplex PCR assay. This immuneACCESS table, as held by TCRdb, lists in-frame sequences with V and J called but not all clones. Of the missing ones, under half trace to an unresolved V gene in checked studies; the others have no known cause. This sample has about 170,000 clones in its table, and 60% to 85% of those were observed once. Of the sample, roughly 3.1% falls within the top ten clones. The sample comprised peripheral blood. These receptors all come from a man aged 65 to 85 with acute or convalescent COVID-19.

This chain joins TRBV2 and TRBJ2-2; 14 bases fit TRBD2. The V gene's germline CDR1 is SNHLY and CDR2 FYNNEI. V trimming: 10 bases; J trimming: 6 bases; junction bases outside the gene matches: 10. This CDR3 has 16 residues. CDR3 nucleotides: TGTGCCATAACCGGGACTAGCGGGGGTAGGGCCGGGGAGCTGTTTTTT. Translating gives CAITGTSGGRAGELFF.

This clone showed up just a few times. The chain is built from TRBV5-1 and TRBJ2-2; maybe TRBD2 (7 bases). Germline V gene lookup returns CDR1 SGHRS and CDR2 YFSETQ. This CDR3 region has 17 residues. V was pared by 3 bases and J by 2 bases, with 17 bases between. The CDR3 sequence is CASSSRGGGGNTGELFF. As DNA, the CDR3 is TGCGCCAGCAGCTCCCGCGGGGGCGGGGGCAACACCGGGGAGCTGTTTTTT.

V gene TRBV6-6 combines with J gene TRBJ1-3; D gene uncertain. Germline-derived CDR1 and CDR2 are MNHNY and SVGAGI (reference sequence). V dropped 5 bases and J dropped 0 bases, with 5 bases sitting between them. This CDR3 spans 13 amino acids. The CDR3 DNA follows: TGTGCCAGCAGTGACAACTCTGGAAACACCATATATTTT. Protein: CASSDNSGNTIYF.

The chain is built from TRBV5-1 and TRBJ2-2; no clear D gene. The V end was cut by 0 bases, the J end by 10 bases, with 7 bases between. Germline V CDR1 and CDR2: SGHRS, YFSETQ. The CDR3 consists of 12 residues. The chain's CDR3 is CASSLVAVELFF. DNA for the CDR3: TGCGCCAGCAGCTTGGTTGCGGTGGAGCTGTTTTTT.

This chain connects TRBV6-6 to TRBJ2-1; TRBD1 might be the D (6 bases). This CDR3 contains 13 residues. Per germline, CDR1 MNHNY and CDR2 SVGAGI (reference sequence). Trimming removed 6 bases from V and 6 bases from J, with 12 bases in between. Here the CDR3 DNA reads TGTGCCAGCAGCCGGGGACAATCCAATGAGCAGTTCTTC. Translating it yields CASSRGQSNEQFF.

The chain links TRBV12-1 to TRBJ2-7; the DNA was not used to check the table's D call, TRBD2. TRBV12-1 is annotated as a pseudogene. This CDR3 contains 17 residues. Here the CDR3 reads CASSSQSLAIKADEQYF. The CDR3, as DNA: TGTGCCAGCAGCTCCCAATCTCTAGCGATAAAAGCCGACGAGCAGTACTTC.

CDR3 DNA: TGTGCCAGCAGCCAAGTGTCGGAAAACATTCAGTACTTC. Its translation: CASSQVSENIQYF. The chain uses TRBV3-1 (or the pseudogene TRBV3-2) and TRBJ2-4; no clear D gene. This CDR3 is 13 amino acids long. The germline gives CDR1 LGHDT, CDR2 YNNKEL (reference sequence). Deletions cut 1 base from V and 5 bases from J, with 6 bases between.

The V call is TRBV19, the J call TRBJ1-2, with TRBD1 as a possible D gene (6 bases). Trimming shortened V by 3 bases and J by 8 bases, and 19 bases separated the two germline ends. Looked up from germline, CDR1 is LNHDA and CDR2 is SQIVND (reference sequence). CDR3 length: 15 residues. The CDR3 here is CASSILNDRTSGYTF. The CDR3 bases are TGTGCCAGTAGTATCCTCAATGACAGGACTTCGGGCTACACCTTC.